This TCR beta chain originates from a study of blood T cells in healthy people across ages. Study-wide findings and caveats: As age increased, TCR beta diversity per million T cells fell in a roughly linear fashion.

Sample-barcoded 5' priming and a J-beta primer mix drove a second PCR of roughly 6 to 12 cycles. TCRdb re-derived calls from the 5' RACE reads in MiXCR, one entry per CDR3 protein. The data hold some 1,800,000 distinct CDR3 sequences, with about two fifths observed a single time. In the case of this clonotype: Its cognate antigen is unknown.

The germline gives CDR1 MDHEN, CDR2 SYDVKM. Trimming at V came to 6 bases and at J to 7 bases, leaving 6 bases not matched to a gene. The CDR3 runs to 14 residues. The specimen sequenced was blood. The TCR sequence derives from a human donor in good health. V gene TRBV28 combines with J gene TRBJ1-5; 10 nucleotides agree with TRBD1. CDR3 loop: CASSTGTGVQPQHF. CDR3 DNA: TGTGCCAGCAGCACCGGGACAGGGGTCCAGCCCCAGCATTTT.